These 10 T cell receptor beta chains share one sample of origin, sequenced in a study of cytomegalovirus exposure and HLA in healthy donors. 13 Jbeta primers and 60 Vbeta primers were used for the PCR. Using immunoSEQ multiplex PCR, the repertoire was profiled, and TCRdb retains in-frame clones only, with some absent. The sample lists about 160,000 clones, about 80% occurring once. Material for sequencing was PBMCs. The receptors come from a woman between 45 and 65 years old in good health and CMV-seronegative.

CDR3 in DNA: TGTGCCAGCAGCCGCAGGGGGGACACTGAAGCTTTCTTT. Translated: CASSRRGDTEAFF. V and J are TRBV11-3 and TRBJ1-1; 7 positions agree with TRBD1. The CDR3 covers 13 residues. Germline V lookup: CDR1 SGHNT, CDR2 YENEEA. V lost 5 bases, J lost 3 bases, and 3 bases stayed unmatched.

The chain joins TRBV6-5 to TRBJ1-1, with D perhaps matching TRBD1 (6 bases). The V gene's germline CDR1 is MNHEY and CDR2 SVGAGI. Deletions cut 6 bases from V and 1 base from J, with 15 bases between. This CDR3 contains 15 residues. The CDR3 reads CASSPIKQGNTEAFF. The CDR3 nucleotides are TGTGCCAGCAGCCCTATAAAACAGGGGAACACTGAAGCTTTCTTT.

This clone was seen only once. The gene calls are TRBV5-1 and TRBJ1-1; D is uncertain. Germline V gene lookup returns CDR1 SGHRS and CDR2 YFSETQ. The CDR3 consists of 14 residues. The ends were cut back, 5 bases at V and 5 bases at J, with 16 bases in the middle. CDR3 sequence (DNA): TGCGCCAGCAGACCGGATGTTGGGAGGACTGAAGCTTTCTTT. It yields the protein CASRPDVGRTEAFF.

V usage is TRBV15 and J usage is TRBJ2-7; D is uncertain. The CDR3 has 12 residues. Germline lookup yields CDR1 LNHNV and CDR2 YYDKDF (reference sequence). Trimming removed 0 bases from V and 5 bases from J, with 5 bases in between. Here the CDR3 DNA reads TGTGCCACCAGCAGAGAGTTTAACGAGCAGTACTTC. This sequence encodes CATSREFNEQYF.

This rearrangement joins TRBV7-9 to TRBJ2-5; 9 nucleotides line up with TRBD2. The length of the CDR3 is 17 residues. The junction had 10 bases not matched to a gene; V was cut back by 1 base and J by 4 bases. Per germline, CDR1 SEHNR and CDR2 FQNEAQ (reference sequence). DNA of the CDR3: TGTGCCAGCAGCTTAGGGGGCGGGGGGGCGTTGGGAGAGACCCAGTACTTC. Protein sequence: CASSLGGGGALGETQYF.

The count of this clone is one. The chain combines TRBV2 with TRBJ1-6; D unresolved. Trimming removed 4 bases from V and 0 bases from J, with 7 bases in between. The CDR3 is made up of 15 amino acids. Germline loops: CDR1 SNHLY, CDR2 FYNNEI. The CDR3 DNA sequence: TGTGCCAGCAGTGTTGGGAGCTCCTATAATTCACCCCTCCACTTT. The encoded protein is CASSVGSSYNSPLHF.

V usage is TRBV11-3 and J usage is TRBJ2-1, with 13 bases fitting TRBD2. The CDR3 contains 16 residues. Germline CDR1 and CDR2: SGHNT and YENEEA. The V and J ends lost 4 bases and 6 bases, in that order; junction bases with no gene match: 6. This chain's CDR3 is CASSWETSGGFNEQFF. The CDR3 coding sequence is TGTGCCAGCAGCTGGGAGACTAGCGGGGGGTTCAATGAGCAGTTCTTC.

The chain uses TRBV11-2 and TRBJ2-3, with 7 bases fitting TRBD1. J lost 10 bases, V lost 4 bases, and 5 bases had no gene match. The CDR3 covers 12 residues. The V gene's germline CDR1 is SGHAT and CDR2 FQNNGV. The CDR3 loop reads CASSSGQSSQYF. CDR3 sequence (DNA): TGTGCCAGCAGCTCGGGACAGTCTTCGCAGTATTTT.

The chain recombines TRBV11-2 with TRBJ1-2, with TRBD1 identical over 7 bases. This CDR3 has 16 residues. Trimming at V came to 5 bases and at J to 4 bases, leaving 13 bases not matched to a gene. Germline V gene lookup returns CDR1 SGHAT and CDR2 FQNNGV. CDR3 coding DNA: TGTGCCAGCAGCCAGGACAGGTCCCAGACCCGCTATGGCTACACCTTC. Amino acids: CASSQDRSQTRYGYTF.

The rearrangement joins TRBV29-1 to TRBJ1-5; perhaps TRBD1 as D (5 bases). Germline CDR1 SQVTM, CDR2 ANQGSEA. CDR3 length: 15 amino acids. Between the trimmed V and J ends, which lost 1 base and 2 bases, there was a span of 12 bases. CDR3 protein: CSVEGGSLGNQPQHF. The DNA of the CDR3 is TGCAGCGTTGAAGGGGGCAGCCTGGGCAATCAGCCCCAGCATTTT.